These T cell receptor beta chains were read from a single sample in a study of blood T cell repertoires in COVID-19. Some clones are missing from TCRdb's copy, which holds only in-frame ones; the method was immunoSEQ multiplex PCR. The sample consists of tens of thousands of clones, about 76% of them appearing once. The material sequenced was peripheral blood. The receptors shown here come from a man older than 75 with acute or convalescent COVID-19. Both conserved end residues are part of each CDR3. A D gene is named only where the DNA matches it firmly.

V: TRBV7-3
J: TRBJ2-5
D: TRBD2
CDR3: CASSHRGAGGETQYF

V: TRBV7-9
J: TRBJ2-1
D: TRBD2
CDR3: CASSLGLAGGGNEQFF

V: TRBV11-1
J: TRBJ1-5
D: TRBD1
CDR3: CASSYGQGPNQPQHF

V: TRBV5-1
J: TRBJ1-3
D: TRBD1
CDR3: CASSPGTDSGNTIYF

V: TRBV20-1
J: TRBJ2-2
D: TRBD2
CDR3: CSASPASGTAGELFF

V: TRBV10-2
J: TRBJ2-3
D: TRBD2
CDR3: CASKRAGSSGSTDTQYF

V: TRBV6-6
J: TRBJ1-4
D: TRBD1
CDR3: CASSYSTRGPNEKLFF

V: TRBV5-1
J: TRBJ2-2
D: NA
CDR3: CASSLHPSIGTGELFF

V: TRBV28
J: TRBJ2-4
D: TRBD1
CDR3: CASRVGGAQNIQYF

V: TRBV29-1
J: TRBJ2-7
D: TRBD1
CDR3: CSARRDRGEQYF

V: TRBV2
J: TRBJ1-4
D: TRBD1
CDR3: CASIAGTGYEKLFF

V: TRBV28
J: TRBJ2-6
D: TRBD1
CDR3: CASKRDRAGANVLTF

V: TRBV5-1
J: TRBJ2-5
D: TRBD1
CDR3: CASSLGSQGAGETQYF

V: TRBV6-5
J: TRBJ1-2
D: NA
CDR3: CAIQRSTNYGYTF

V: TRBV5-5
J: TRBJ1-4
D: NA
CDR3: CASSLDRLTNEKLFF

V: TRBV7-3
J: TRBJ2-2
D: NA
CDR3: CASSLDKSVANTGELFF

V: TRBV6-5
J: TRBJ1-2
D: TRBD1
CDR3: CASGEDRKGYGYTF

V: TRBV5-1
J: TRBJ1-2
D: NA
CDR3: CASSLDSSGGGYTF

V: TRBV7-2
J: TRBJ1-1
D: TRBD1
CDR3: CASSTGVRTEAFF

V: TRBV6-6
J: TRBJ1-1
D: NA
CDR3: CASTTGNTEAFF

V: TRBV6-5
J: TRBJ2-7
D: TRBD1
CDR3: CASSSPNRGHEQYF

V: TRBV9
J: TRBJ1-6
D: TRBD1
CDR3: CASSVEGRGNSPLHF

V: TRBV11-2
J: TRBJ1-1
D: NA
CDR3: CASSLAAGMNTEAFF

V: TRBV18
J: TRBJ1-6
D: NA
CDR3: CASSASGGKKNSPLHF

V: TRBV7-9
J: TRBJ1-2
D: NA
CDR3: CASSPGLLNGYTF

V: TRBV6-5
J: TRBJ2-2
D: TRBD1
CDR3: CASIPATGVTGELFF

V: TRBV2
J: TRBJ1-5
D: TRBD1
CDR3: CASTRQGYSNQPQHF

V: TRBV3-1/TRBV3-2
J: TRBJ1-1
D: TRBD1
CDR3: CASSPGQGAITEAFF

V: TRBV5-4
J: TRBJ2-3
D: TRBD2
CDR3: CASSLASGRAPDTQYF

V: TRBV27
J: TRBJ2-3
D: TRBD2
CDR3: CASRGLAGVDTQYF

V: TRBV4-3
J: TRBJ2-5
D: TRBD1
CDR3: CASSHDRDSQETQYF

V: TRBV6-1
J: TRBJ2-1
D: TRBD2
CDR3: CASSEMLSGRWNEQFF

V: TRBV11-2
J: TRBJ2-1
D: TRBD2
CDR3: CASSPFKGREFRGRKFF

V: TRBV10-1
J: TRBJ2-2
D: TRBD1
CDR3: CASRSGTGNTGELFF

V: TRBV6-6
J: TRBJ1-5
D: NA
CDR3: CASSYPAYSNQPQHF

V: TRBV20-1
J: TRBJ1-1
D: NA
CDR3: CSASSPGEAFF

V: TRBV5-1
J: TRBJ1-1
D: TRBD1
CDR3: CASSLQGGTEAFF

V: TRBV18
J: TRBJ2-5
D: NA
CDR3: CASSPLGETQYF

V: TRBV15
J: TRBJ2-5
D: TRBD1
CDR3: CATSRLTGTAKETQYF

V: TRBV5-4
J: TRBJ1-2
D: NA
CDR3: CASSIQGYGYTF

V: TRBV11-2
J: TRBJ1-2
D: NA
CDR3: CASSLGPYGYTF

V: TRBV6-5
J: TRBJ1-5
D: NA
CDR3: CASRIDGFSNQPQHF

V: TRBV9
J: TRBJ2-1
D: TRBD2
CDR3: CASSAGLAGVEAGYNEQFF

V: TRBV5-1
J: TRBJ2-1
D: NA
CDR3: CASSSSAGVHEQFF

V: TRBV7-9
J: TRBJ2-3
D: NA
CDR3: CASSLTGTVDTQYF

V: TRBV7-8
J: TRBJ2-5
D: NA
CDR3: CASSLGGPQETQYF

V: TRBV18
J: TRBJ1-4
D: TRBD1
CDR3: CASSQGQGLSNEKLFF

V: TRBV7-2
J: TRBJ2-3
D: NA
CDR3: CASSTGTNRLTDTQYF

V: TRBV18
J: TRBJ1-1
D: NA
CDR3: CASSKMDTNTEAFF

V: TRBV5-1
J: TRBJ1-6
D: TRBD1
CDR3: CASSLGDRGFSPLHF

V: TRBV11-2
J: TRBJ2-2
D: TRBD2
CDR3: CASSSGTRNTGELFF

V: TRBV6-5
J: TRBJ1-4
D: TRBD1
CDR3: CASSYRDRYEKLFF